The present TCR beta chain was sequenced within a study of cytomegalovirus exposure and HLA in healthy donors. Whole-study results and caveats: Most TCR sequences showed up rarely, but some public TCRs showed up in many donors. Certain sequence variants were highly shared and formed a cluster, and this cluster was likely a sequencing artifact. Indistinguishable V segments, including TRBV6-2 and TRBV6-3, were excluded.

Regarding this clone: Its antigen remains unknown.

PCR primers comprised 60 Vbeta and 13 Jbeta primers. The repertoire was sequenced with immunoSEQ multiplex PCR; TCRdb's copy has only in-frame clones and lacks some. This sample has around 190,000 clones, with around 73% found just once. V was cut by 2 bases and J by 4 bases, with 16 bases left in between. CDR3 length: 16 residues. CDR1 SGDLS and CDR2 YYNGEE come from the germline V gene. The TCR sequence derives from a woman in her 30s in good health and CMV-seronegative. Sequencing was performed on PBMCs. The chain is built from TRBV9 and TRBJ2-1; a possible D gene is TRBD1 (6 bases). The CDR3 loop is CASSVTPGTSYNEQFF. DNA of the CDR3: TGTGCCAGCAGCGTGACCCCCGGGACAAGTTACAATGAGCAGTTCTTC.